This entry features one TCR beta chain sequence. Its antigen is undetermined. This CDR3 region has 12 residues. Germline lookup yields CDR1 LGHDT and CDR2 YNNKEL (reference sequence). V dropped 4 bases and J dropped 8 bases, with 11 bases sitting between them. The data belong to a study of tumor-infiltrating lymphocytes in primary liver carcinoma. General study points: Detection in all five tumor regions applied to only about 7.5-24% of top clones.

Starting material of about 0.45 ug total RNA yielded TCR beta cDNA via a constant-region primer. TCR beta libraries came from three nested multiplex PCR rounds using slightly modified ARM-PCR. Use of TRBV1-TRBV30 forward primers with a C-beta reverse primer characterized the first two PCR rounds, which lasted roughly 9 cycles each. TCRdb re-analysed the multiplex PCR reads in MiXCR, keeping a single row per CDR3 protein. The data show roughly 50,000 distinct CDR3 sequences, 70% to 80% seen once. The study co-extracted DNA and RNA from around 20-30 mg of unsorted bulk tissue. By surgical resection, the patients were treated for their primary liver carcinoma.

The gene calls are TRBV3-1 and TRBJ1-2, with D unresolved. The sequenced sample was liver tumor tissue from sampling region 2. Subset meaning: tumor region T2, inferior pole. This receptor was obtained from a man in his forties with primary liver carcinoma and hepatitis B virus infection. In nucleotides, the CDR3 is TGTGCCAGCAGCCGAGAGGGCCGAGGCTACACCTTC. Translating gives CASSREGRGYTF.